The 18 T cell receptor beta chains listed next were all sequenced from one sample in a study of cytomegalovirus exposure and HLA in healthy donors. Use of 60 Vbeta and 13 Jbeta primers characterized the PCR. TCRdb's table, derived via immunoSEQ multiplex PCR, lists solely in-frame clones and lacks some. This table holds 160,000 or so clones, over 70% found once. Sequenced material: PBMCs. The receptors come from a man aged 50 to 59 in good health and CMV-seropositive.

The V call is TRBV5-1, the J call TRBJ2-3; 7 positions agree with TRBD2. V shed 4 bases, J shed 2 bases, and the junction held 10 bases outside the gene matches. CDR1 and CDR2 (germline): SGHRS, YFSETQ. The CDR3 loop spans 16 amino acids. The chain's CDR3 is CASSPAPSGVTDTQYF. CDR3 nucleotide sequence: TGCGCCAGCAGCCCAGCCCCTAGCGGTGTCACAGATACGCAGTATTTT.

The chain has TRBV11-2 and TRBJ2-7, with 9 positions matching TRBD2. The CDR3 covers 15 residues. V trimming: 0 bases; J trimming: 4 bases; junction bases outside the gene matches: 4. In germline, CDR1 is SGHAT, CDR2 FQNNGV. CDR3 in DNA: TGTGCCAGCAGCTTAGACGGGACTAGCTTTTACGAGCAGTACTTC. Its protein product is CASSLDGTSFYEQYF.

This chain connects TRBV6-5 to TRBJ1-2; D may be TRBD1 (6 bases). This CDR3 contains 12 residues. CDR1 and CDR2 from the germline V gene are MNHEY and SVGAGI. Trimming removed 5 bases at V and 8 bases at J, with 12 bases between. CDR3: CASSPGADGYTF. The CDR3 DNA reads TGTGCCAGCAGTCCAGGGGCTGACGGCTACACCTTC.

There are a few counts of this clone. CDR3 sequence (DNA): TGTGCCAGCAGTTCTCCAACAAGAAACTATGGCTACACCTTC. Translating gives CASSSPTRNYGYTF. The chain is built from TRBV6-5 and TRBJ1-2; D is uncertain. The germline V gene has CDR1 MNHEY and CDR2 SVGAGI. CDR3 length: 14 amino acids. V lost 4 bases, J lost 2 bases, and 11 bases lay in between.

The rearrangement links TRBV18 to TRBJ2-7; D is unclear. CDR3 size: 12 residues. Germline CDR1 reads KGHSH; CDR2 reads LQKENI. Deletions cut 2 bases from V and 2 bases from J, with 4 bases between. The CDR3 sequence is CASSPTAYEQYF. CDR3 nucleotides: TGTGCCAGCTCACCAACAGCCTACGAGCAGTACTTC.

The rearrangement uses TRBV19 and TRBJ1-5, with D possibly being TRBD1 (5 bases). The CDR3 runs to 15 residues. Trimming stripped 7 bases from V and 2 bases from J, with 15 bases between. Germline V lookup: CDR1 LNHDA, CDR2 SQIVND (reference sequence). CDR3 amino acids: CASTKGQSGNQPQHF. In nucleotides, the CDR3 is TGTGCCAGTACCAAGGGGCAGTCGGGCAATCAGCCCCAGCATTTT.

The chain carries TRBV28 and TRBJ1-2; the match to TRBD1 covers 9 bases. CDR1 is MDHEN, CDR2 SYDVKM, per germline. The CDR3 consists of 13 residues. The J segment lost 5 bases and the V segment lost 8 bases, leaving 6 bases of the junction unmatched. CDR3 region: CASDRDRAYGYTF. The CDR3 coding sequence is TGTGCCAGCGATAGGGACAGGGCATATGGCTACACCTTC.

This clone was observed a few times. V is TRBV19 and J is TRBJ1-1, with a tentative D call TRBD1 (5 bases). From germline, CDR1 is LNHDA and CDR2 SQIVND (reference sequence). The CDR3 runs 14 residues. The V end was cut by 5 bases, the J end by 7 bases, with 17 bases between. The CDR3 reads CASSRRAGGGEAFF. In nucleotides, the CDR3 is TGTGCCAGTAGTCGGAGAGCGGGGGGGGGTGAAGCTTTCTTT.

The chain uses TRBV27 and TRBJ2-2, with D perhaps TRBD2 (5 bases). The CDR3 totals 14 residues. Trimming shortened V by 3 bases and J by 0 bases, and 5 bases separated the two germline ends. Germline lookup yields CDR1 MNHEY and CDR2 SMNVEV (reference sequence). The CDR3 DNA follows: TGTGCCAGCAGTTTGAGGGCGAACACCGGGGAGCTGTTTTTT. Its translation: CASSLRANTGELFF.

This clone has only a few counts. V and J are TRBV29-1 and TRBJ2-1; no reliable D call. The CDR3 loop spans 17 amino acids. Trimming shortened V by 1 base and J by 2 bases, and 18 bases separated the two germline ends. CDR1 is SQVTM and CDR2 is ANQGSEA in the germline V gene. The CDR3 spells CSVEGPSSGEAYNEQFF. The CDR3 nucleotides are TGCAGCGTTGAAGGCCCATCGAGTGGCGAGGCCTACAATGAGCAGTTCTTC.

This chain uses TRBV5-1 with TRBJ2-1, with D possibly TRBD1 on 6 matching bases. The CDR3 spans 16 residues. V lost 0 bases and J 0 bases, leaving 10 bases between the germline ends. The germline CDR1 and CDR2 sequences are SGHRS and YFSETQ. CDR3 sequence reads: CASSLVGTISYNEQFF. The CDR3 DNA reads as TGCGCCAGCAGCTTGGTTGGGACAATCTCCTACAATGAGCAGTTCTTC.

This chain uses TRBV6-6 with TRBJ2-3; a weak D match, TRBD2 (6 bases). Per germline, CDR1 MNHNY and CDR2 SVGAGI (reference sequence). V was pared by 8 bases and J by 3 bases, with 18 bases between. The CDR3 is made up of 15 amino acids. The CDR3 DNA reads TGTGCCAGCGGTCTCCGGGAGCTGGGGACAGATACGCAGTATTTT. This codes for CASGLRELGTDTQYF.

This chain links TRBV9 with TRBJ2-3; D ambiguous. V was shortened by 0 bases and J by 2 bases, with 7 bases between the two germline ends. Germline lookup yields CDR1 SGDLS and CDR2 YYNGEE. This CDR3 is built from 14 residues. CDR3 in DNA: TGTGCCAGCAGCGTAGACTCACCCACAGATACGCAGTATTTT. Translating gives CASSVDSPTDTQYF.

The chain employs TRBV6-5 and TRBJ2-3; D possibly corresponds to TRBD2 (5 bases). With 9 bases removed from V and 3 bases from J, the gap between germline ends came to 13 bases. This CDR3 comprises 13 residues. Germline CDR1 is MNHEY and CDR2 is SVGAGI. The CDR3 sequence: CASRGSGTDTQYF. CDR3 nucleotides: TGTGCCAGTCGAGGGTCGGGGACAGATACGCAGTATTTT.

The chain carries TRBV9 and TRBJ2-5; 7 bases fit TRBD2. This CDR3 contains 16 residues. V lost 4 bases and J lost 1; bases outside the gene matches: 10. Germline CDR1 and CDR2: SGDLS and YYNGEE. CDR3 in DNA: TGTGCCAGCAGCTTACGGGGGGAGGTACCCCAAGAGACCCAGTACTTC. Residues: CASSLRGEVPQETQYF. The full variable domain, rest sourced from reference TRBV9 and TRBJ2-5, is DSGVTQTPKHLITATGQRVTLRCSPRSGDLSVYWYQQSLDQGLQFLIQYYNGEERAKGNILERFSAQQFPDLHSELNLSSLELGDSALYFCASSLRGEVPQETQYFGPGTRLLVL.

This chain joins TRBV7-9 and TRBJ2-7; TRBD1 matches 7 bases. The CDR3 loop spans 15 amino acids. J lost 3 bases, V lost 11 bases, and 16 bases had no gene match. CDR1 and CDR2 (germline): SEHNR, FQNEAQ (reference sequence). This CDR3 is CASAPTGTEFYEQYF. The DNA of the CDR3 is TGTGCCTCTGCGCCGACCGGGACAGAGTTCTACGAGCAGTACTTC.

The CDR3 spells CASTELAGFTDTQYF. Written as DNA, the CDR3 is TGTGCCAGTACCGAGCTAGCGGGTTTCACAGATACGCAGTATTTT. The rearrangement links TRBV19 to TRBJ2-3, with TRBD2 matching over 8 bases. Trimming took 7 bases from V and 2 from J; bases not matched to a gene: 8. Germline V CDR1 and CDR2: LNHDA, SQIVND (reference sequence). The CDR3 is 15 residues long.

V usage is TRBV19 and J usage is TRBJ2-7, with D possibly being TRBD2 (6 bases). Trimming removed 5 bases from V and 0 bases from J, with 14 bases in between. The CDR3 spans 15 residues. Germline V lookup: CDR1 LNHDA, CDR2 SQIVND (reference sequence). CDR3 in amino acids: CASSPTSFSSYEQYF. The CDR3 DNA follows: TGTGCCAGTAGTCCTACTAGCTTCAGCTCCTACGAGCAGTACTTC.